Shown below are 4 T cell receptor beta chains from a single sample sequenced in a study of T cell repertoires in cytomegalovirus infection. TCRdb recomputed calls from the reads with MiXCR, one row per CDR3 protein. The sample yields 100,000 or so distinct CDR3 sequences, under 50% seen once. Antigens for these TCRs are unknown. The sample consisted of CD8+ T cells from cultured PBMCs, taken from culture after CMV antigen stimulation. The receptors derive from a human donor in good health (CMV status not recorded). Some clones in this sample may be carry-over from other donors' samples.

This clonotype was recorded at least ten times. The J gene is TRBJ2-1, the V gene TRBV2; TRBD2 matches at 14 bases. With V trimmed by 6 bases and J by 7 bases, 5 bases remained unmatched. Germline V gene sequence: CDR1 SNHLY, CDR2 FYNNEI. The CDR3 has 15 amino acids. The CDR3 spells CASSAGLAGGNEQFF. In DNA form, the CDR3 reads TGTGCCAGCAGCGCCGGACTAGCGGGGGGTAATGAGCAGTTCTTC.

The rearrangement links TRBV28 to TRBJ1-1; 8 bases line up with TRBD1. Germline CDR1 and CDR2: MDHEN and SYDVKM. The CDR3 is 19 amino acids. The trim removed 4 bases at V and 0 bases at J, leaving 16 bases unmatched. In DNA, the CDR3 is TGTGCCAGCAGTTCCCTCGGGGCAGGGGGCCTCCCTATGAACACTGAAGCTTTCTTT. As protein: CASSSLGAGGLPMNTEAFF.

The rearrangement joins TRBV7-6 to TRBJ2-2; possible D gene TRBD2, 5 bases. The CDR3 sequence is 14 residues long. Germline V gene sequence: CDR1 SGHVS, CDR2 FNYEAQ. V lost 1 base, J lost 5 bases, and 8 bases lay in between. The CDR3 region has the DNA TGTGCCAGCAGCTTAGAGCGCGGGACCGGGGAGCTGTTTTTT. Residues: CASSLERGTGELFF.

The V gene is TRBV27, the J gene TRBJ2-1; D unclear. V was clipped by 4 bases and J by 0 bases, with 13 bases between them. The V gene's germline CDR1 is MNHEY and CDR2 SMNVEV (reference sequence). The CDR3 sequence is 16 residues long. CDR3 in DNA: TGTGCCAGCAGTTCCCTCAGTGTGTACTCCTACAATGAGCAGTTCTTC. Its protein is CASSSLSVYSYNEQFF.